The 25 T cell receptor beta chains below were found in one sample sequenced in a study of CD8 T cells in ankylosing spondylitis. TCRdb re-called the 5' RACE reads through MiXCR, storing one row per CDR3 protein. Among 340,000 or so distinct CDR3 sequences listed, about 15% were seen once. Sequenced: blood, either unsorted or a sorted T cell fraction (not recorded which). Receptors originate from a male donor with ankylosing spondylitis or in good health (not recorded which).

This sequence joins TRBV5-3 and TRBJ2-1; TRBD1 matches at 7 bases. TRBV5-3 is known as an ORF, though its function is uncertain. V gave up 4 bases and J gave up 4 bases; unmatched junction bases: 5. The CDR3 runs to 14 residues. Written as DNA, the CDR3 is TGTGCCAGAAGCGTGAGGACAGGTTACAATGAGCAGTTCTTC. Protein sequence: CARSVRTGYNEQFF.

This clonotype was seen a few times. V gene TRBV29-1 combines with J gene TRBJ2-5; D uncertain. The CDR3 loop spans 11 amino acids. The germline CDR1 and CDR2 sequences are SQVTM and ANQGSEA. Trimming took 5 bases from V and 3 from J, leaving 7 bases between them. The CDR3 reads CSVMLKETQYF. The CDR3 region has the DNA TGCAGCGTTATGTTAAAAGAGACCCAGTACTTC.

This clonotype has a handful of counts. The genes are TRBV6-1 and TRBJ2-5; TRBD1 aligns across 9 bases. V lost 5 bases and J lost 9; bases outside the gene matches: 13. CDR3 size: 15 residues. Germline assignment: CDR1 MNHNS and CDR2 SASEGT. The CDR3 protein is CASSTGTGIFVAQYF. The CDR3 region has the DNA TGTGCCAGCAGTACCGGGACAGGGATTTTTGTGGCCCAGTACTTC.

This clonotype was detected only a few times. The chain combines TRBV7-9 with TRBJ1-1, with 10 bases identical to TRBD1. Trimming removed 4 bases from V and 5 bases from J; junction bases left unmatched: 4. The CDR3 loop spans 14 amino acids. CDR1 is SEHNR, CDR2 FQNEAQ, per germline (reference sequence). The chain's CDR3 is CASSWGTGETEAFF. In DNA form, the CDR3 reads TGTGCCAGCAGCTGGGGGACAGGGGAAACTGAAGCTTTCTTT. The whole variable domain, remainder taken from reference TRBV7-9 and TRBJ1-1, is DTGVSQNPRHKITKRGQNVTFRCDPISEHNRLYWYRQTLGQGPEFLTYFQNEAQLEKSRLLSDRFSAERPKGSFSTLEIQRTEQGDSAMYLCASSWGTGETEAFFGQGTRLTVV.

CDR3 coding DNA: TGTGCCAGCAGCGCCCCGGGACTAGCGGGCCTCAAATACAATGAGCAGTTCTTC. Protein sequence: CASSAPGLAGLKYNEQFF. The J gene is TRBJ2-1, the V gene TRBV11-2; TRBD2 aligns across 12 bases. CDR1 is SGHAT and CDR2 is FQNNGV in the germline V gene. The CDR3 sequence is 18 residues long. The ends lost 5 bases at V and 4 bases at J; junction bases unmatched: 12.

This clonotype was observed a few times. This sequence joins TRBV12-3 or TRBV12-4 and TRBJ1-2, with D unclear. V lost 2 bases and J lost 8, with 12 bases in between. The CDR3 is 13 residues long. CDR3 sequence reads: CASSLLTGRGYTF. For the CDR3, the DNA is TGTGCCAGCAGTTTATTGACCGGCCGAGGCTACACCTTC.

This clonotype was seen only a few times. The junction does not match germline at one end; this may be a read error. The CDR3 DNA reads as TGTGCCAACAGCGCGGGACTCTCTAGCACAGATACGCAGTATTTT. This codes for CANSAGLSSTDTQYF. The chain couples TRBV11-2 to TRBJ2-3; TRBD2 might be the D (6 bases). Looked up from germline, CDR1 is SGHAT and CDR2 is FQNNGV. CDR3 length: 15 amino acids.

This clonotype showed up just a few times. This chain uses TRBV28 with TRBJ1-1, with D possibly TRBD1 on 6 matching bases. Germline V gene lookup returns CDR1 MDHEN and CDR2 SYDVKM. CDR3 length equals 15 residues. Trimming removed 7 bases from V and 1 base from J, with 16 bases in between. CDR3 in amino acids: CASTPLGTTNTEAFF. For the CDR3, the DNA is TGTGCCAGCACCCCGTTAGGGACAACGAACACTGAAGCTTTCTTT.

The chain links TRBV20-1 to TRBJ1-1, with 7 bases aligning to TRBD1. The trim removed 0 bases at V and 3 bases at J, leaving 4 bases unmatched. Germline loops: CDR1 DFQATT, CDR2 SNEGSKA (reference sequence). The CDR3 loop spans 14 amino acids. The CDR3 spells CSARDGQADTEAFF. The CDR3 nucleotides are TGCAGTGCTAGAGATGGACAGGCCGACACTGAAGCTTTCTTT.

There are a few counts of this clonotype. V and J are TRBV29-1 and TRBJ1-2; 12 positions match TRBD1. The CDR3 is made up of 15 amino acids. J was trimmed by 3 bases and V by 5 bases; bases with no gene match: 7. Germline loops: CDR1 SQVTM, CDR2 ANQGSEA. CDR3 amino acids: CSVKGQGAEDYGYTF. CDR3 DNA: TGCAGCGTTAAGGGACAGGGGGCGGAGGACTATGGCTACACCTTC. Full variable domain (outside the CDR3, taken from reference TRBV29-1 and TRBJ1-2): SAVISQKPSRDICQRGTSLTIQCQVDSQVTMMFWYRQQPGQSLTLIATANQGSEATYESGFVIDKFPISRPNLTFSTLTVSNMSPEDSSIYLCSVKGQGAEDYGYTFGSGTRLTVV.

The chain links TRBV2 to TRBJ2-5; D is unresolved. The ends were cut back, 9 bases at V and 2 bases at J, with 13 bases in the middle. This CDR3 is built from 13 residues. Germline CDR1 and CDR2: SNHLY and FYNNEI. The CDR3 nucleotides are TGTGCCAGAGGTTCAACGATTCAAGAGACCCAGTACTTC. The encoded protein is CARGSTIQETQYF.

The rearrangement joins TRBV5-1 to TRBJ1-1, with D perhaps TRBD1 (6 bases). V was pared by 4 bases and J by 1 base, with 14 bases between. Germline CDR1 reads SGHRS; CDR2 reads YFSETQ. The CDR3 has 15 amino acids. CDR3 in amino acids: CASSPYRDKNTEAFF. The CDR3 region has the DNA TGCGCCAGCAGCCCATACCGGGACAAGAACACTGAAGCTTTCTTT.

The chain uses TRBV6-4 and TRBJ2-1, with D possibly called TRBD1 or TRBD2 (6 bases each). With 0 bases removed from V and 4 bases from J, the gap between germline ends came to 10 bases. Per germline, CDR1 MRHNA and CDR2 SNTAGT. The CDR3 runs 15 residues. The CDR3 reads CASSDSGGPYNEQFF. Here the CDR3 DNA reads TGTGCCAGCAGTGACTCAGGGGGGCCATACAATGAGCAGTTCTTC.

The chain uses TRBV5-1 and TRBJ2-2; 10 bases match TRBD1. The CDR3 is 17 residues long. V was pared by 0 bases and J by 3 bases, with 5 bases of the junction left unmatched. Germline V gene data show CDR1 as SGHRS and CDR2 as YFSETQ. This CDR3 reads CASSLGPGTGDTGELFF. In DNA, the CDR3 is TGCGCCAGCAGCTTGGGGCCCGGGACAGGGGACACCGGGGAGCTGTTTTTT.

This clonotype appeared a few times. This chain links TRBV3-1 with TRBJ1-1, with 7 bases that match TRBD1. The CDR3 is 14 residues long. Losses at the gene ends were 2 bases for V and 6 bases for J; bases not matched to a gene: 6. Germline assignment: CDR1 LGHDT and CDR2 YNNKEL (reference sequence). This CDR3 is CASSQIQGLAEAFF. Written as DNA, the CDR3 is TGTGCCAGCAGCCAAATACAGGGGCTAGCTGAAGCTTTCTTT.

Only a few counts were recorded for this clonotype. This sequence joins TRBV29-1 and TRBJ1-1, with D unresolved. The CDR3 spans 12 residues. V lost 4 bases, J lost 5 bases, and 11 bases lay in between. Germline CDR1 SQVTM, CDR2 ANQGSEA. Written as DNA, the CDR3 is TGCAGCGTTGCTATGGTGAGGACTGAAGCTTTCTTT. Encoded protein: CSVAMVRTEAFF.

This clonotype was observed a few times. V usage is TRBV3-1 and J usage is TRBJ2-1; D call uncertain. Germline CDR1 is LGHDT and CDR2 is YNNKEL (reference sequence). The length of the CDR3 is 13 residues. The V gene lost 1 base and the J gene lost 7 bases, with 8 bases spanning the gap. The CDR3 DNA follows: TGTGCCAGCAGCCAAGTGGGTCGGAATGAGCAGTTCTTC. As protein: CASSQVGRNEQFF.

This chain links TRBV7-2 with TRBJ1-6; D is unclear. Trimming left V 2 bases short and J 8 bases short, with 16 bases between. The CDR3 contains 16 residues. The germline CDR1 and CDR2 sequences are SGHTA and FQGNSA. The CDR3 coding sequence is TGTGCCAGCAGCTTAACCGCGTTCCCAGTTGATTCACCCCTCCACTTT. Translation gives CASSLTAFPVDSPLHF. The whole variable domain, filled in from reference TRBV7-2 and TRBJ1-6, reads GAGVSQSPSNKVTEKGKDVELRCDPISGHTALYWYRQSLGQGLEFLIYFQGNSAPDKSGLPSDRFSAERTGGSVSTLTIQRTQQEDSAVYLCASSLTAFPVDSPLHFGNGTRLTVT.

The chain links TRBV6-1 to TRBJ2-7; D may correspond to TRBD1 or TRBD2 (5 bases each). This CDR3 has 13 amino acids. Trimming removed 7 bases from V and 1 base from J, with 11 bases in between. The V gene's germline CDR1 is MNHNS and CDR2 SASEGT. CDR3 region: CASKRDGSYEQYF. The CDR3 region has the DNA TGTGCCAGCAAAAGGGACGGATCCTACGAGCAGTACTTC.

J is TRBJ2-3 and V is TRBV14, with D possibly being TRBD2 (5 bases). Per germline, CDR1 SGHDN and CDR2 FVKESK. The CDR3 runs to 19 residues. Trimming took off 4 bases at V and 3 bases at J, with 26 bases between the two ends. CDR3 in amino acids: CASSPPGISFPLITDTQYF. For the CDR3, the DNA is TGTGCCAGCAGCCCCCCCGGGATTTCCTTCCCTCTGATAACAGATACGCAGTATTTT.

The rearrangement links TRBV4-2 to TRBJ2-3; D unclear. This CDR3 spans 13 amino acids. CDR1 is LGHNA, CDR2 YNFKEQ, per germline. Trimming took off 5 bases at V and 2 bases at J, with 8 bases between the two ends. DNA of the CDR3: TGTGCCAGCAGCTCGTTCCTCACAGATACGCAGTATTTT. It codes for CASSSFLTDTQYF.

This clonotype was seen a handful of times. The V gene is TRBV12-3 or TRBV12-4, the J gene TRBJ2-2; the D call may be TRBD1 or TRBD2 (6 bases each). CDR3 size: 15 residues. Trimming took 1 base from V and 7 from J, leaving 13 bases between them. In nucleotides, the CDR3 is TGTGCCAGCAGTTTAGTGGGGGGCTGGGGCGGGGAGCTGTTTTTT. It yields the protein CASSLVGGWGGELFF.

This clonotype appeared once. One end of the junction varies from germline; a read error may be responsible. The V gene is TRBV7-9, the J gene TRBJ2-7, with D unresolved. This CDR3 region has 13 residues. CDR1 is SEHNR, CDR2 FQNEAQ, per germline (reference sequence). CDR3 residues: CASSPAGPYERYF. Here the CDR3 DNA reads TGTGCCAGCAGCCCGGCAGGTCCCTACGAGCGGTACTTC.

This clonotype was found a few times. The V gene is TRBV12-3 or TRBV12-4, the J gene TRBJ1-2; a weak D match, TRBD1 (5 bases). This CDR3 has 13 amino acids. V gave up 7 bases and J gave up 4 bases, with 13 bases separating them. This CDR3 reads CASTPGLGYGYTF. The CDR3 bases are TGTGCCAGCACCCCAGGGCTTGGCTATGGCTACACCTTC.

The CDR3 spells CSVGTSGVTDTQYF. The CDR3 DNA follows: TGCAGCGTTGGGACTAGCGGTGTCACAGATACGCAGTATTTT. V usage is TRBV29-1 and J usage is TRBJ2-3; 10 nucleotides agree with TRBD2. Germline CDR1 is SQVTM and CDR2 is ANQGSEA. J lost 2 bases, V lost 4 bases, and 3 bases had no gene match. The CDR3 extends over 14 amino acids.